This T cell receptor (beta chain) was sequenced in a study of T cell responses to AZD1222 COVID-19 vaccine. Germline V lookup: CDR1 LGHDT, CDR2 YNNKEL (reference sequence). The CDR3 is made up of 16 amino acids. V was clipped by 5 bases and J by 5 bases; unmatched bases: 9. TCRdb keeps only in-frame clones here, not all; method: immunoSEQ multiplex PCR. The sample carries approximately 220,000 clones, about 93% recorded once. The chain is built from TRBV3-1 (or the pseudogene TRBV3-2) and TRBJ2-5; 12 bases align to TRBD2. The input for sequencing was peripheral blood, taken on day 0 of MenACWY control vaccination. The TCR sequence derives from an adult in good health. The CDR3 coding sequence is TGTGCCAGCAGCTATGCTAGCGGGGGGGCCGGGGAGACCCAGTACTTC. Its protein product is CASSYASGGAGETQYF.